One sample yielded the 25 T cell receptor beta chains listed below, sequenced in a study of blood T cell repertoires in COVID-19. The table came from immunoSEQ multiplex PCR; TCRdb's copy has only in-frame clones and leaves some out. Of more than 100,000 clones in the sample, roughly 90% were seen once. Sequenced material: peripheral blood. All receptors derive from a woman in her fifties or sixties with acute or convalescent COVID-19.

The chain is built from TRBV6-6 and TRBJ1-6; no clear D gene. V gave up 5 bases and J gave up 14 bases, with 34 bases separating them. The CDR3 spans 19 residues. Germline assignment: CDR1 MNHNY and CDR2 SVGAGI (reference sequence). The CDR3 DNA sequence: TGTGCCAGCAGTCCCGTGGATTACCCTACCCCAGAGGCCTTTTTCACCCTCCACTTT. Protein sequence: CASSPVDYPTPEAFFTLHF.

The chain joins TRBV10-3 to TRBJ2-5; D possibly corresponds to TRBD1 (6 bases). CDR1 and CDR2 (germline): ENHRY, SYGVKD. This CDR3 spans 15 amino acids. V gave up 8 bases and J gave up 2 bases, with 18 bases separating them. The CDR3 spells CAIGPTGTQQETQYF. In DNA, the CDR3 is TGTGCCATCGGGCCCACGGGGACACAACAAGAGACCCAGTACTTC.

This chain uses TRBV7-2 with TRBJ2-2; tentatively, D is TRBD2 (6 bases). CDR3 length: 14 amino acids. V dropped 6 bases and J dropped 2 bases, with 10 bases sitting between them. Germline-derived CDR1 and CDR2 are SGHTA and FQGNSA. For the CDR3, the DNA is TGTGCCAGCAGGGGGGGACCTAACACCGGGGAGCTGTTTTTT. This gives the protein CASRGGPNTGELFF.

By sample share, this clone is medium-sized. The rearrangement joins TRBV25-1 to TRBJ1-3, with D tentatively TRBD1 (5 bases). This CDR3 has 18 residues. Trimming stripped 3 bases from V and 0 bases from J, with 18 bases between. The germline CDR1 and CDR2 sequences are MGHDK and SYGVNS. The CDR3: CASSDGPTDSDSGNTIYF. CDR3 DNA sequence: TGTGCCAGCAGTGATGGGCCGACAGACTCTGACTCTGGAAACACCATATATTTT.

This CDR3 reads CASSVGTGPFYGYTF. CDR3 bases: TGTGCCAGCAGCGTGGGTACAGGGCCTTTCTATGGCTACACCTTC. This chain links TRBV9 with TRBJ1-2, with a possible D match to TRBD1 (6 bases). The CDR3 is 15 amino acids. V lost 2 bases and J lost 4, with 15 bases in between. Per the germline V gene, CDR1 is SGDLS and CDR2 is YYNGEE.

V usage is TRBV19 and J usage is TRBJ1-5; 7 bases line up with TRBD1. Trimming removed 6 bases from V and 4 bases from J; junction bases left unmatched: 15. The CDR3 is 17 residues long. Per germline, CDR1 LNHDA and CDR2 SQIVND (reference sequence). The DNA of the CDR3 is TGTGCCAGTAGCATAACCGCTATGGGACAGTCTAATCAGCCCCAGCATTTT. As protein: CASSITAMGQSNQPQHF.

The rearrangement links TRBV12-5 to TRBJ2-1; 14 nucleotides agree with TRBD2. CDR1 LGHNT and CDR2 FRNRAP come from the germline V gene. Germline trimming cut 5 bases from V and 14 bases from J; bases unmatched to any gene: 11. The CDR3 has 15 amino acids. CDR3 nucleotide sequence: TGTGCTAGTGGTCTTGCTGGGACTAGCGGGAGTTTGGAGTTCTTC. This gives the protein CASGLAGTSGSLEFF.

This rearrangement joins TRBV5-1 to TRBJ2-1, with 8 bases fitting TRBD2. This CDR3 region has 17 residues. Germline trimming cut 2 bases from V and 6 bases from J; bases unmatched to any gene: 13. Germline V CDR1 and CDR2: SGHRS, YFSETQ. The CDR3 sequence: CASSLQPSGSIGNEQFF. The CDR3 nucleotides are TGCGCCAGCAGCTTACAGCCCAGCGGGAGTATTGGCAATGAGCAGTTCTTC.

V is TRBV10-2 and J is TRBJ2-1; TRBD2 aligns across 8 bases. This CDR3 is 18 amino acids long. Germline lookup yields CDR1 WSHSY and CDR2 SAAADI. V was pared by 0 bases and J by 5 bases, with 12 bases of the junction left unmatched. The DNA for the CDR3 is TGCGCCAGCAGTGAGTCGGCCCTGGGACTAGTTCTCGACAATGAGCAGTTCTTC. This codes for CASSESALGLVLDNEQFF.

The chain employs TRBV5-4 and TRBJ2-3, with D unclear. This CDR3 region has 14 residues. Between the trimmed V and J ends, which lost 4 bases and 1 base, there was a span of 10 bases. Germline CDR1 reads SGHNT; CDR2 reads YYREEE (reference sequence). CDR3 sequence: CASSQQDRTDTQYF. DNA for the CDR3: TGTGCCAGCAGCCAGCAGGATCGCACAGATACGCAGTATTTT.

The V call is TRBV4-1, the J call TRBJ1-1; 9 bases match TRBD1. The CDR3 has 14 amino acids. The junction had 5 bases not matched to a gene; V was cut back by 4 bases and J by 5 bases. Germline CDR1 MGHRA, CDR2 YSYEKL. CDR3 amino acids: CASSPTGGQTEAFF. CDR3 nucleotides: TGCGCCAGCAGCCCGACAGGGGGACAAACTGAAGCTTTCTTT.

The chain is built from TRBV29-1 and TRBJ2-4; TRBD1 might be the D (5 bases). CDR3 length equals 13 residues. V lost 6 bases and J lost 0, with 9 bases in between. Germline V gene sequence: CDR1 SQVTM, CDR2 ANQGSEA. The CDR3 here is CSVGQGAKNIQYF. The DNA of the CDR3 is TGCAGCGTCGGACAAGGAGCCAAAAACATTCAGTACTTC.

This clone was found once. Lacking the conserved final phenylalanine or tryptophan, this CDR3 likely reflects a read error. The DNA is left out, because the CDR3 cannot be placed on it with certainty; the CDR3 is given as TCRdb lists it. The J gene is TRBJ2-7, the V gene TRBV23-1; the table's D call, TRBD1, has no DNA check behind it. Being an ORF, TRBV23-1 has a function that is uncertain. The CDR3 has 10 amino acids, counting both end residues. The CDR3 sequence: CASSQPLGDI.

The rearrangement uses TRBV7-9 and TRBJ1-1, with no clear D. The ends were cut back, 2 bases at V and 1 base at J, with 8 bases in the middle. Germline assignment: CDR1 SEHNR and CDR2 FQNEAQ (reference sequence). The CDR3 has 14 residues. The CDR3 DNA reads TGTGCCAGCAGCTTAACCGCGGCGAACACTGAAGCTTTCTTT. It yields the protein CASSLTAANTEAFF.

This clone was seen only a few times. This chain uses TRBV6-5 with TRBJ1-1; the D gene is possibly TRBD1 (5 bases). Germline-derived CDR1 and CDR2 are MNHEY and SVGAGI. The CDR3 has 13 amino acids. V lost 8 bases to trimming and J lost 2 bases, with 12 bases between them. In DNA, the CDR3 is TGTGCCAGCGTATGGGGCCCCAACACTGAAGCTTTCTTT. Its translation is CASVWGPNTEAFF.

CDR3 nucleotide sequence: TGTGCCAGCAGCCAAGGACAGGGATACAATGAGCAGTTCTTC. Translating it yields CASSQGQGYNEQFF. This sequence joins TRBV3-1 (or the pseudogene TRBV3-2) and TRBJ2-1; TRBD1 matches at 7 bases. There are 14 residues in the CDR3. Germline V gene sequence: CDR1 LGHDT, CDR2 YNNKEL (reference sequence). V trimming: 1 base; J trimming: 4 bases; junction bases outside the gene matches: 1.

The chain combines TRBV6-2 or TRBV6-3 with TRBJ2-2; possible D gene TRBD2, 5 bases. Germline V gives CDR1 MNHEY, CDR2 SVGEGT. This CDR3 comprises 16 residues. Trimming shortened V by 6 bases and J by 2 bases, and 16 bases separated the two germline ends. CDR3 nucleotide sequence: TGTGCCAGCAGCCCTAGGACTCCGACTAACACCGGGGAGCTGTTTTTT. Protein product: CASSPRTPTNTGELFF.

The chain uses TRBV7-9 and TRBJ1-4, with 7 bases aligning to TRBD1. Germline CDR1 is SEHNR and CDR2 is FQNEAQ (reference sequence). This CDR3 has 13 residues. Trimming removed 5 bases from V and 8 bases from J; junction bases left unmatched: 5. CDR3 nucleotides: TGTGCCAGCAGCCGGGACAGCCAAGAAAAACTGTTTTTT. This translates into CASSRDSQEKLFF. The complete variable domain, with remaining parts taken from reference TRBV7-9 and TRBJ1-4, reads DTGVSQNPRHKITKRGQNVTFRCDPISEHNRLYWYRQTLGQGPEFLTYFQNEAQLEKSRLLSDRFSAERPKGSFSTLEIQRTEQGDSAMYLCASSRDSQEKLFFGSGTQLSVL.

Points on this clone: One end of the junction varies from germline; a read error may be responsible. This chain uses TRBV7-8 with TRBJ2-5; 8 bases line up with TRBD2. Germline V gene sequence: CDR1 SGHVS, CDR2 FQNEAQ. The CDR3 runs to 18 residues. The CDR3 reads CASTLNRYWAGGRETQYF. The CDR3 nucleotides read TGTGCCAGCACCTTAAACCGTTATTGGGCGGGAGGAAGAGAGACCCAGTACTTC.

V is TRBV3-1 (or the pseudogene TRBV3-2) and J is TRBJ1-1, with 9 bases lining up with TRBD1. V lost 0 bases, J lost 8 bases, and 7 bases stayed unmatched. The germline V gene encodes CDR1 LGHDT and CDR2 YNNKEL (reference sequence). The CDR3 is made up of 15 amino acids. The CDR3, as DNA: TGTGCCAGCAGCCAAGAATGGGACAGGGAGTTGGAAGCTTTCTTT. It codes for CASSQEWDRELEAFF.

The chain links TRBV5-1 to TRBJ1-1; D is uncertain. The CDR3 consists of 13 residues. The V end was cut by 1 base, the J end by 3 bases, with 7 bases between. CDR1 and CDR2 (germline): SGHRS, YFSETQ. DNA of the CDR3: TGCGCCAGCAGCTTGACGCGGGACACTGAAGCTTTCTTT. It yields the protein CASSLTRDTEAFF. Filled out from reference TRBV5-1 and TRBJ1-1, the complete variable domain reads KAGVTQTPRYLIKTRGQQVTLSCSPISGHRSVSWYQQTPGQGLQFLFEYFSETQRNKGNFPGRFSGRQFSNSRSEMNVSTLELGDSALYLCASSLTRDTEAFFGQGTRLTVV.

The chain carries TRBV6-2 or TRBV6-3 and TRBJ2-1; 14 bases align to TRBD2. The CDR3 sequence is 17 residues long. Germline CDR1 MNHEY, CDR2 SVGEGT. Trimming took 2 bases from V and 7 from J; bases not matched to a gene: 7. The CDR3 DNA reads as TGTGCCAGCAGTTACCCGAAGGGACTAGCGGGAGAGAATGAGCAGTTCTTC. It yields the protein CASSYPKGLAGENEQFF.

The chain has TRBV5-1 and TRBJ1-4; D might be TRBD1 (5 bases). The CDR3 has 15 amino acids. Germline V gene lookup returns CDR1 SGHRS and CDR2 YFSETQ. V shed 0 bases and J shed 8 bases, with 14 bases lying between them. For the CDR3, the DNA is TGCGCCAGCAGCTTGGCACAAGGGGTAGAGGAAAAACTGTTTTTT. It codes for CASSLAQGVEEKLFF.

The rearrangement links TRBV27 to TRBJ2-3; 7 bases map to TRBD2. The CDR3 consists of 16 residues. The germline V gene has CDR1 MNHEY and CDR2 SMNVEV (reference sequence). V lost 7 bases, J lost 0 bases, and 10 bases stayed unmatched. CDR3 DNA: TGTGCCAGCATCCAGAGAGCGGGGCCTAGCACAGATACGCAGTATTTT. As protein: CASIQRAGPSTDTQYF.

The gene calls are TRBV30 and TRBJ2-1, with D possibly TRBD1 on 5 matching bases. The V end lost 2 bases, the J end lost 6 bases, and 8 bases lay between the germline ends. CDR1 and CDR2 (germline): GTSNPN, SVGIG (reference sequence). CDR3 size: 12 residues. The CDR3 DNA reads as TGTGCCTGGAGTATAAGGGGCAATGAGCAGTTCTTC. Protein: CAWSIRGNEQFF.